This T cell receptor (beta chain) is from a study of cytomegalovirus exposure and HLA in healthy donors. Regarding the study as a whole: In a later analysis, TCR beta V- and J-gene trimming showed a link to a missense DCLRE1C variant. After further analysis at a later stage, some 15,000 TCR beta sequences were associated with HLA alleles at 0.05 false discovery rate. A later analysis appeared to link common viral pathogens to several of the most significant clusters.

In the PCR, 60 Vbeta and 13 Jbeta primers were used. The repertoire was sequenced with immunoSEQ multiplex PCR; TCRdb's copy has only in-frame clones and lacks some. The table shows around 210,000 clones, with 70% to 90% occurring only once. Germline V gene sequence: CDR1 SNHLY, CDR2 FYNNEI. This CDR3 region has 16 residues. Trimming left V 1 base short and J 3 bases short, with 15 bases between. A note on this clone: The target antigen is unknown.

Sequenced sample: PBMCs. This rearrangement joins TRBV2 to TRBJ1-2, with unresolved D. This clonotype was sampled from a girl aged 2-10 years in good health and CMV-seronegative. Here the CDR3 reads CASSEVEGVHYYGYTF. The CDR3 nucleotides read TGTGCCAGCAGTGAAGTAGAGGGCGTTCATTACTATGGCTACACCTTC.